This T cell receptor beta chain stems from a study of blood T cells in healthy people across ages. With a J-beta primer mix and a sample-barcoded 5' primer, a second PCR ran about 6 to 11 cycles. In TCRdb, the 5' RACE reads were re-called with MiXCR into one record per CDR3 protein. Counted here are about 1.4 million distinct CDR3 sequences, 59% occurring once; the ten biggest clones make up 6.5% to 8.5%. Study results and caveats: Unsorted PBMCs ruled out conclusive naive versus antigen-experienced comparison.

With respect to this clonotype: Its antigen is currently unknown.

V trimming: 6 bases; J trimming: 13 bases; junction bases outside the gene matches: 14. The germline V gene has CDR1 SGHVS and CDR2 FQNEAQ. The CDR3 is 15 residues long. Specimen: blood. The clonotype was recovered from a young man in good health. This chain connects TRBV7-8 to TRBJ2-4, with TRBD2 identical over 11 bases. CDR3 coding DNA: TGTGCCAGCAGTCGACTAGCGGGGAACAACAATGAGCAGTACTTC. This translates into CASSRLAGNNNEQYF.